The 28 T cell receptor beta chains listed next were all sequenced from one sample in a study of T cells expressing NK-cell markers. TCRdb re-called the 5' RACE reads and gives one entry per CDR3 protein, without DNA. Here the sample table reports 150,000 or so distinct CDR3 sequences. The sequencing input was blood T cells: a sorted CD56 or NKG2C T cell subset, CD4+ or CD8+ T cells, or bulk PBMC T cells (not recorded which). The receptors originated from a woman aged 18 to 75 in good health.

The rearrangement joins TRBV18 to TRBJ1-2. The germline gives CDR1 KGHSH, CDR2 LQKENI. This CDR3 spans 16 amino acids. Here the CDR3 reads CASSSNPAGPLDGYTF.

V and J are TRBV2 and TRBJ2-5; TCRdb names TRBD1, which stays unverified in the absence of DNA. This CDR3 is 13 amino acids long. Germline V gives CDR1 SNHLY, CDR2 FYNNEI. The CDR3 loop is CASSYRGQETQYF.

V usage is TRBV5-1 and J usage is TRBJ1-2; TCRdb selects TRBD1, and the lack of DNA leaves this call unchecked. The CDR3 runs 14 residues. The V gene's germline CDR1 is SGHRS and CDR2 YFSETQ. CDR3 loop: CASSSGAPGDGYTF.

The CDR3 protein is CAISEPKGGGMTPLHF. The rearrangement links TRBV10-3 to TRBJ1-6; the TRBD1 assignment by TCRdb is unverifiable without DNA. CDR1 ENHRY and CDR2 SYGVKD come from the germline V gene. CDR3 size: 16 residues.

The chain links TRBV3-1 to TRBJ1-2; TCRdb's assignment of TRBD1 cannot be checked, as there is no DNA. Per germline, CDR1 LGHDT and CDR2 YNNKEL (reference sequence). This CDR3 comprises 17 residues. The CDR3 loop reads CASSQNGQGDHNYGYTF.

Here the CDR3 reads CASSLVIGTQLAKNIQYF. The chain is built from TRBV4-2 and TRBJ2-4; TCRdb reports TRBD1, a call that lacks DNA to check it against. CDR1 is LGHNA, CDR2 YNFKEQ, per germline. The CDR3 loop spans 18 amino acids.

J is TRBJ2-4 and V is TRBV7-3; the TRBD1 assignment by TCRdb is unverifiable without DNA. This CDR3 has 20 residues. From germline, CDR1 is SGHTA and CDR2 FQGTGA. CDR3 residues: CASSSFSLSTALLAKNIQYF.

The chain combines TRBV12-3 or TRBV12-4 with TRBJ2-5; TCRdb picks TRBD2, but there is no DNA to check that call. The CDR3 has 16 amino acids. The CDR3 reads CASTPSGRLDQETQYF.

The chain employs TRBV11-2 and TRBJ2-7; checking the TCRdb D call of TRBD2 is not possible without DNA. Per the germline V gene, CDR1 is SGHAT and CDR2 is FQNNGV. The length of the CDR3 is 15 residues. CDR3 residues: CASRGLAGDTYEQYF.

The chain couples TRBV10-3 to TRBJ1-2; the D call from TCRdb, TRBD1, cannot be confirmed without DNA. Germline CDR1 is ENHRY and CDR2 is SYGVKD. This CDR3 comprises 14 residues. The CDR3 protein is CAISESQGLYGYTF.

V and J are TRBV12-3 or TRBV12-4 and TRBJ1-6; the TCRdb D gene call, TRBD1, has no DNA to confirm it. There are 14 residues in the CDR3. The CDR3 reads CASRGTSNNSPLHF.

The rearrangement joins TRBV18 to TRBJ1-6; absent DNA, TCRdb's TRBD1 call cannot be checked. There are 14 residues in the CDR3. Germline CDR1 reads KGHSH; CDR2 reads LQKENI. CDR3 residues: CASSAQGGDSPLHF.

This chain links TRBV13 with TRBJ2-1; with no DNA, the TCRdb D assignment of TRBD2 cannot be verified. Germline loops: CDR1 PRHDT, CDR2 FYEKMQ (reference sequence). The CDR3 contains 13 residues. The CDR3: CASSVPAGGRQFF. Based on the CDR3 plus reference TRBV13 and TRBJ2-1, the full variable domain is AAGVIQSPRHLIKEKRETATLKCYPIPRHDTVYWYQQGPGQDPQFLISFYEKMQSDKGSIPDRFSAQQFSDYHSELNMSSLELGDSALYFCASSVPAGGRQFFGPGTRLTVL.

The genes are TRBV28 and TRBJ1-1. The CDR3 extends over 15 amino acids. Germline CDR1 is MDHEN and CDR2 is SYDVKM. The CDR3 sequence: CASSPPAVAATEAFF. The whole variable domain, remainder taken from reference TRBV28 and TRBJ1-1, is DVKVTQSSRYLVKRTGEKVFLECVQDMDHENMFWYRQDPGLGLRLIYFSYDVKMKEKGDIPEGYSVSREKKERFSLILESASTNQTSMYLCASSPPAVAATEAFFGQGTRLTVV.

The rearrangement uses TRBV7-3 and TRBJ2-2. From germline, CDR1 is SGHTA and CDR2 FQGTGA. This CDR3 region has 13 residues. The CDR3 is CASSSGTAGELFF.

The rearrangement links TRBV7-2 to TRBJ2-1; as DNA is missing, the TRBD2 call by TCRdb cannot be tested. CDR1 is SGHTA and CDR2 is FQGNSA in the germline V gene. The CDR3 extends over 15 amino acids. CDR3 sequence: CASSGTSGRGNEQFF.

This sequence joins TRBV18 and TRBJ2-3. This CDR3 is 14 amino acids long. Germline loops: CDR1 KGHSH, CDR2 LQKENI. CDR3 sequence: CASSPQTSTDTQYF.

This sequence joins TRBV12-3 or TRBV12-4 and TRBJ2-1. This CDR3 is 13 amino acids long. The CDR3 loop is CASSLGTGNEQFF.

The chain employs TRBV3-1 and TRBJ2-7. This CDR3 has 14 amino acids. Germline lookup yields CDR1 LGHDT and CDR2 YNNKEL (reference sequence). This chain's CDR3 is CASSLHTSLYEQYF.

The genes are TRBV7-8 and TRBJ2-3; TCRdb calls TRBD1, which cannot be checked without DNA. Looked up from germline, CDR1 is SGHVS and CDR2 is FQNEAQ. The length of the CDR3 is 16 residues. The CDR3 protein is CASSPIGGLSTDTQYF.

This chain connects TRBV5-1 to TRBJ2-7. Looked up from germline, CDR1 is SGHRS and CDR2 is YFSETQ. There are 13 residues in the CDR3. The CDR3: CASSRQGSDEQYF.

V gene TRBV27 combines with J gene TRBJ2-3; TCRdb's D call of TRBD2 is untestable without DNA. The CDR3 contains 14 residues. The germline V gene has CDR1 MNHEY and CDR2 SMNVEV (reference sequence). CDR3 sequence reads: CASSFPGTSGGQYF.

The chain joins TRBV20-1 to TRBJ2-1. This CDR3 has 16 residues. The germline gives CDR1 DFQATT, CDR2 SNEGSKA (reference sequence). The CDR3: CSARASTRQYYNEQFF.

V gene TRBV20-1 combines with J gene TRBJ2-1; TCRdb returns TRBD2, unconfirmable since there is no DNA. CDR1 and CDR2 from the germline V gene are DFQATT and SNEGSKA (reference sequence). The CDR3 runs to 12 residues. The CDR3 protein is CRGGTRYNEQFF.

The chain joins TRBV3-1 to TRBJ1-4; lacking DNA, the TRBD1 call made by TCRdb goes unchecked. Germline lookup yields CDR1 LGHDT and CDR2 YNNKEL (reference sequence). The CDR3 covers 14 residues. CDR3 in amino acids: CASSGGTYNEKLFF.

V is TRBV7-9 and J is TRBJ1-4. The V gene's germline CDR1 is SEHNR and CDR2 FQNEAQ (reference sequence). The CDR3 covers 13 residues. The CDR3 region is CASTSATNEKLFF.

V usage is TRBV5-1 and J usage is TRBJ2-7; TCRdb calls TRBD1, which cannot be checked without DNA. This CDR3 spans 14 amino acids. The germline CDR1 and CDR2 sequences are SGHRS and YFSETQ. CDR3 residues: CASSWKTGNYEQYF.

The chain uses TRBV7-7 and TRBJ2-1; the TRBD1 assignment by TCRdb is unverifiable without DNA. The CDR3 is 14 amino acids. Germline-derived CDR1 and CDR2 are SSHAT and FNYEAQ (reference sequence). CDR3 region: CASSLGVPGHEQFF.